The present T cell receptor beta chain was sequenced within a study of cytomegalovirus exposure and HLA in healthy donors. On the study more broadly: An early data release held approximately 85 million unique TCRs from HLA-typed donors.

V was clipped by 6 bases and J by 1 base, with 15 bases between them. This CDR3 spans 15 amino acids. Germline loops: CDR1 MDHEN, CDR2 SYDVKM. Both 60 Vbeta primers and 13 Jbeta primers went into the PCR. Sequencing was performed with immunoSEQ multiplex PCR; in TCRdb, only in-frame clones are kept and a portion is missing. The sample records about 80,000 clones, under 70% being singletons. This clone occurred once. The sequencing sample was made of PBMCs. This TCR came from a woman between 45 and 65 years old in good health and CMV-seropositive. The V call is TRBV28, the J call TRBJ1-1; D uncertain. The CDR3, as DNA: TGTGCCAGCAGCCCCCCTCGAGGGCGGAACACTGAAGCTTTCTTT. The encoded protein is CASSPPRGRNTEAFF.